These T cell receptor beta chains were read from a single sample in a study of cytomegalovirus exposure and HLA in healthy donors. Here immunoSEQ multiplex PCR was the method, and the copy in TCRdb shows in-frame clones only, minus some. The table has 150,000 or so clones, 80% to 90% seen once. The specimen sequenced was PBMCs. The origin of the receptors is a young woman in good health and CMV-seronegative. CDR3s include the opening cysteine and the closing phenylalanine or tryptophan. The D gene is left open where the match is weak. The size field is filled for only some rows; it gives once, few, many or a size class.

CDR3: CASGTSGGIDYEQFF
DNA: TGTGCCAGCGGGACTAGCGGGGGGATAGACTATGAGCAGTTCTTC
size: -
D: TRBD2
J: TRBJ2-1
V: TRBV6-1

CDR3: CASSQVIGGAGNTEAFF
DNA: TGCGCCAGCAGCCAAGTGATAGGGGGCGCGGGGAACACTGAAGCTTTCTTT
size: -
D: TRBD1
J: TRBJ1-1
V: TRBV4-3

CDR3: CASRRSRDTSYEQYF
DNA: TGTGCCAGCCGCAGAAGCCGGGACACCTCCTACGAGCAGTACTTC
size: -
D: -
J: TRBJ2-7
V: TRBV27

CDR3: CASSFGRGLWYEQYF
DNA: TGTGCCAGCAGTTTCGGCAGGGGGCTTTGGTACGAGCAGTACTTC
size: -
D: TRBD1
J: TRBJ2-7
V: TRBV27

CDR3: CASSPLGGQETQYF
DNA: TGTGCCAGCAGCCCCTTGGGGGGACAAGAGACCCAGTACTTC
size: -
D: -
J: TRBJ2-5
V: TRBV5-4

CDR3: CASSQGVAGALAKNIQYF
DNA: TGTGCCAGCAGCCAAGGTGTAGCGGGGGCCCTAGCCAAAAACATTCAGTACTTC
size: few
D: TRBD2
J: TRBJ2-4
V: TRBV4-2

CDR3: CASSPLSSYRATNEKLFF
DNA: TGTGCCAGCAGCCCCTTATCGAGTTACAGGGCAACTAATGAAAAACTGTTTTTT
size: -
D: -
J: TRBJ1-4
V: TRBV7-9

CDR3: CASSLELAPYNEQFF
DNA: TGCGCCAGCAGCTTGGAGCTAGCCCCCTACAATGAGCAGTTCTTC
size: -
D: -
J: TRBJ2-1
V: TRBV5-1

CDR3: CASRHPGTHSYNEQFF
DNA: TGTGCCAGCAGACACCCCGGGACACACTCCTACAATGAGCAGTTCTTC
size: -
D: -
J: TRBJ2-1
V: TRBV11-2

CDR3: CASSPTEVDNSPLHF
DNA: TGTGCCAGCAGCCCCACTGAGGTAGATAATTCACCCCTCCACTTT
size: once
D: -
J: TRBJ1-6
V: TRBV5-5

CDR3: CASSQRPDKPGELFF
DNA: TGCGCCAGCAGCCAACGTCCCGACAAGCCCGGGGAGCTGTTTTTT
size: few
D: -
J: TRBJ2-2
V: TRBV4-1

CDR3: CASSTPTGVGSPLHF
DNA: TGTGCCAGCAGTACACCAACAGGGGTAGGTTCACCCCTCCACTTT
size: -
D: TRBD1
J: TRBJ1-6
V: TRBV27

CDR3: CASSVGGSGNTIYF
DNA: TGTGCCAGCAGTGTGGGGGGATCTGGAAACACCATATATTTT
size: -
D: -
J: TRBJ1-3
V: TRBV6-1

CDR3: CASSRVLAGSTDTQYF
DNA: TGCGCCAGCAGCCGCGTTTTGGCGGGGAGCACAGATACGCAGTATTTT
size: -
D: -
J: TRBJ2-3
V: TRBV4-1

CDR3: CASSREVNTEAFF
DNA: TGTGCCAGCAGTCGGGAGGTGAACACTGAAGCTTTCTTT
size: -
D: -
J: TRBJ1-1
V: TRBV9

CDR3: CAIRGTGKGDTQYF
DNA: TGTGCCATCAGGGGGACAGGGAAGGGAGATACGCAGTATTTT
size: -
D: TRBD1
J: TRBJ2-3
V: TRBV10-3

CDR3: CAWSGLKETQYF
DNA: TGTGCCTGGAGTGGACTTAAAGAGACCCAGTACTTC
size: -
D: -
J: TRBJ2-5
V: TRBV30

CDR3: CASNPGGTNYEQYF
DNA: TGTGCCAGTAACCCGGGGGGGACTAACTACGAGCAGTACTTC
size: -
D: TRBD2
J: TRBJ2-7
V: TRBV19

CDR3: CASSPPDRESSYEQYF
DNA: TGTGCCAGCTCACCCCCAGACAGGGAATCCTCCTACGAGCAGTACTTC
size: -
D: TRBD1
J: TRBJ2-7
V: TRBV18

CDR3: CASSWRPTGMNTEAFF
DNA: TGCGCCAGCAGCTGGAGGCCGACAGGCATGAACACTGAAGCTTTCTTT
size: -
D: -
J: TRBJ1-1
V: TRBV5-1

CDR3: CASALGTREFSYTF
DNA: TGTGCCAGCGCTTTGGGCACCCGTGAGTTTAGCTACACCTTC
size: -
D: -
J: TRBJ1-2
V: TRBV6-5

CDR3: CASSLGQINSPLHF
DNA: TGTGCCAGCAGCCTGGGACAGATCAATTCACCCCTCCACTTT
size: -
D: TRBD1
J: TRBJ1-6
V: TRBV7-6

CDR3: CASTSIRGYTF
DNA: TGTGCCAGCACCTCGATTCGGGGCTACACCTTC
size: -
D: -
J: TRBJ1-2
V: TRBV6-6

CDR3: CASLGSGGILDEQFF
DNA: TGTGCCAGTCTCGGGTCCGGGGGAATTCTCGATGAGCAGTTCTTC
size: -
D: -
J: TRBJ2-1
V: TRBV27

CDR3: CASSVSGGGQETQYF
DNA: TGTGCCAGCAGTGTTAGCGGGGGCGGGCAAGAGACCCAGTACTTC
size: once
D: TRBD2
J: TRBJ2-5
V: TRBV2

CDR3: CASSRRTGIGTNEKLFF
DNA: TGTGCCAGCAGCCGTCGGACAGGGATAGGGACTAATGAAAAACTGTTTTTT
size: -
D: TRBD1
J: TRBJ1-4
V: TRBV25-1

CDR3: CATSRDRETQYF
DNA: TGTGCCACCAGCAGAGACAGAGAGACCCAGTACTTC
size: -
D: -
J: TRBJ2-5
V: TRBV15

CDR3: CASEGPGELFF
DNA: TGTGCTAGTGAGGGGCCCGGGGAGCTGTTTTTT
size: -
D: -
J: TRBJ2-2
V: TRBV12-5

CDR3: CAATRGGTGEKLFF
DNA: TGTGCCGCCACCCGGGGGGGGACCGGTGAAAAACTGTTTTTT
size: -
D: -
J: TRBJ1-4
V: TRBV2